This T cell receptor beta chain was profiled in a study of identical twins. General study results and limits: The models gave estimates that fell short of the out-of-frame TCR alpha sharing seen in monozygotic twins. The authors noted that invariant MAIT and iNKT cells could partly confound zero-insertion analyses.

A universal primer site arose from template switching, and cDNA bore unique molecular identifiers. TCRdb re-derived calls from the 5' RACE reads in MiXCR, one entry per CDR3 protein. The sample holds 400,000 to 500,000 distinct CDR3 sequences, approximately 17% seen once. This clonotype was counted only a few times. Antigen: not known. Trimming cost V 0 bases and J 4 bases, with 15 bases left between them. CDR1 and CDR2 (germline): MRHNA, SNTAGT. CDR3 size: 16 residues. This receptor was obtained from a man aged 50-60 years in good health. V is TRBV6-4 and J is TRBJ2-5, with D possibly TRBD2 on 5 matching bases. The sample comprised naive T cells sorted from blood. CDR3 amino acids: CASSDSRGRGRETQYF. CDR3 nucleotide sequence: TGTGCCAGCAGTGACTCCCGAGGACGGGGAAGAGAGACCCAGTACTTC.